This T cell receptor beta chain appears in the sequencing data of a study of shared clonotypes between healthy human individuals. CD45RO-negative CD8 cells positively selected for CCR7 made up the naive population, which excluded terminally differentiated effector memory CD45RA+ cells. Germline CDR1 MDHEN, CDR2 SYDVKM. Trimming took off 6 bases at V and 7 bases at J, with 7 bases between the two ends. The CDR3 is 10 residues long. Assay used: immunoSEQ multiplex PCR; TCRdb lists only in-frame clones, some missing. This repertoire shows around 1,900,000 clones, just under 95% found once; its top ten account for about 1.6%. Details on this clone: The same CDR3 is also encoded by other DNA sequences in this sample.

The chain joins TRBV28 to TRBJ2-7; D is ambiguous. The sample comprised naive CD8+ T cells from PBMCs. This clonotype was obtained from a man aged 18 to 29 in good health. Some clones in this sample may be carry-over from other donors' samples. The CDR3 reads CASSYYEQYF. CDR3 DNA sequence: TGTGCCAGCAGCTACTATGAGCAGTACTTC.